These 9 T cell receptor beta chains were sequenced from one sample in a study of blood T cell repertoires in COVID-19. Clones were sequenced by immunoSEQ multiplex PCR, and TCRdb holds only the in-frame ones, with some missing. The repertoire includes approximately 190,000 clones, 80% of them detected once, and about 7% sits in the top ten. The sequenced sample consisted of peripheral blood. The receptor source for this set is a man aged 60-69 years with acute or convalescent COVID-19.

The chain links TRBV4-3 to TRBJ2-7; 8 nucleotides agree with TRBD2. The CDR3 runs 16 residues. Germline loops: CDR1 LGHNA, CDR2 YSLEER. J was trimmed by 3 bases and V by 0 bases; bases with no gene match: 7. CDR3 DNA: TGCGCCAGCAGCCAAGATCGACTAGCGCCAGTCTACGAGCAGTACTTC. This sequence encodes CASSQDRLAPVYEQYF.

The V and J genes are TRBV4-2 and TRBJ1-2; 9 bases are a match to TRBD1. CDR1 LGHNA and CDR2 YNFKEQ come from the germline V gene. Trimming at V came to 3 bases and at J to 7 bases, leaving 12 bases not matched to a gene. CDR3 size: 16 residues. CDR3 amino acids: CASSHTGGEGSGGYTF. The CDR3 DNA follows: TGTGCCAGCAGCCACACAGGGGGCGAGGGGTCGGGTGGCTACACCTTC.

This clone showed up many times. CDR3 loop: CASSYSRGRYGYTF. The CDR3 bases are TGTGCCAGCAGTTACTCAAGGGGTCGTTATGGCTACACCTTC. J is TRBJ1-2 and V is TRBV6-5, with D maybe TRBD1 (5 bases). Germline V gene lookup returns CDR1 MNHEY and CDR2 SVGAGI. This CDR3 spans 14 amino acids. V lost 0 bases and J 5 bases, leaving 10 bases between the germline ends.

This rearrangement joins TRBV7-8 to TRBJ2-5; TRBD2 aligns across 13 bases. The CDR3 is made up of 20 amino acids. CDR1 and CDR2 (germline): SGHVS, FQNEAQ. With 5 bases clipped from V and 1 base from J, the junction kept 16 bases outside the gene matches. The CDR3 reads CASSPLGGTSGIVGQETQYF. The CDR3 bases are TGTGCCAGCAGCCCACTGGGTGGGACTAGCGGGATTGTGGGCCAAGAGACCCAGTACTTC. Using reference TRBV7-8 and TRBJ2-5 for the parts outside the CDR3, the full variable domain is GAGVSQSPRYKVAKRGQDVALRCDPISGHVSLFWYQQALGQGPEFLTYFQNEAQLDKSGLPSDRFFAERPEGSVSTLKIQRTQQEDSAVYLCASSPLGGTSGIVGQETQYFGPGTRLLVL.

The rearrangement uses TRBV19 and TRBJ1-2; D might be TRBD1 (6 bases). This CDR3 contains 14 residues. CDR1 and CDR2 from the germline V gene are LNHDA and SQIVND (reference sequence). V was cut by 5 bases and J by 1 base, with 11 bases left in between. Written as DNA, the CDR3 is TGTGCCAGTAGTCGGGACACCCTTAACTATGGCTACACCTTC. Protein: CASSRDTLNYGYTF.

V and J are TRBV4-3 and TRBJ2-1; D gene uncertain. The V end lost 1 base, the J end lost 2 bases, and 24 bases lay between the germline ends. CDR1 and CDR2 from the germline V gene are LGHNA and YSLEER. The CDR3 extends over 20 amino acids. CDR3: CASSQAFFLVGQVAYNEQFF. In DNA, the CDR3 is TGCGCCAGCAGCCAAGCCTTTTTTTTAGTTGGGCAGGTCGCCTACAATGAGCAGTTCTTC.

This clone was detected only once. CDR3 sequence (DNA): TGCGCCAGCAGTGGTTCAGGGACTAGCGGGAGCCAGAGCTCCTACGAGCAGTACTTC. Its protein is CASSGSGTSGSQSSYEQYF. The chain uses TRBV10-2 and TRBJ2-7; 14 nucleotides agree with TRBD2. With V trimmed by 4 bases and J by 0 bases, 11 bases remained unmatched. The CDR3 runs to 19 residues. Germline CDR1 is WSHSY and CDR2 is SAAADI.

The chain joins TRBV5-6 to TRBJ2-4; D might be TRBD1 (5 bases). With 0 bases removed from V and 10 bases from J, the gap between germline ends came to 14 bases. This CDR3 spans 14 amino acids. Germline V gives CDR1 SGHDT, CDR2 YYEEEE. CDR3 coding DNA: TGTGCCAGCAGCTTGGGTGGGGTCAGGGTGATTCAGTACTTC. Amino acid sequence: CASSLGGVRVIQYF.

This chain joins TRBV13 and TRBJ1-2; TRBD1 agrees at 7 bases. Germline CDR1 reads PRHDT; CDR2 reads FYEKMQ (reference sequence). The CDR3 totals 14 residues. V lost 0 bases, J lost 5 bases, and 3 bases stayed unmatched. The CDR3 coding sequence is TGTGCCAGCAGCTTAGGCAGGGGGTTTTATGGCTACACCTTC. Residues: CASSLGRGFYGYTF.